The 9 T cell receptor beta chains given below trace back to one sample, sequenced in a study of T cell responses to AZD1222 COVID-19 vaccine (dated by TCRdb to 2020 to 2022). The library was produced with the immunoSEQ multiplex PCR assay. The source is immuneACCESS, and TCRdb retained only in-frame sequences with V and J called. Part of the clones is not carried over; for the studies checked, unresolved V genes explain less than half of this, and the remainder is unexplained. This sample holds a few hundred thousand clones; 93% were observed only once. The ten largest clones add up to about 0.5% of the sample. The time point label, as the study defines it: baseline before first vaccination. Here the sequenced sample was peripheral blood, taken on day 0 of AZD1222 vaccination. The receptors derive from an adult in good health.

The CDR3 DNA follows: TGTGCCAGCAGTCCATCCCCACCCTTGGGTGAAAAACTGTTTTTT. It is translated as CASSPSPPLGEKLFF. The rearrangement joins TRBV28 to TRBJ1-4; D not resolved. The germline V gene encodes CDR1 MDHEN and CDR2 SYDVKM. This CDR3 contains 15 residues. Trimming took 5 bases from V and 7 from J, leaving 17 bases between them.

Remarks on this clone: Germline and junction disagree at one end, which may indicate a read error. The chain couples TRBV7-7 to TRBJ1-1; TRBD1 is a possible D gene (5 bases). This CDR3 contains 13 residues. Germline CDR1 is SSHAT and CDR2 is FNYEAQ (reference sequence). The CDR3 loop is CASSRDLNTEAFF. The CDR3 nucleotides read TGTGCTAGCAGCCGGGACTTGAACACTGAAGCTTTCTTT.

V gene TRBV29-1 combines with J gene TRBJ1-2; TRBD1 is a possible D gene (6 bases). The CDR3 length is 13 residues. The germline V gene has CDR1 SQVTM and CDR2 ANQGSEA. V was cut by 5 bases and J by 0 bases, with 10 bases left in between. CDR3 region: CSVSGTTNYGYTF. Written as DNA, the CDR3 is TGCAGCGTTTCCGGGACAACTAACTATGGCTACACCTTC.

The chain recombines TRBV7-9 with TRBJ2-1, with TRBD1 matching 9 bases. Germline V gene lookup returns CDR1 SEHNR and CDR2 FQNEAQ (reference sequence). CDR3 length: 15 amino acids. V dropped 8 bases and J dropped 6; count of bases not matched to a gene: 11. CDR3 sequence: CASRRSGTGTNEQFF. The DNA of the CDR3 is TGTGCCAGCCGACGATCCGGGACAGGGACCAATGAGCAGTTCTTC.

The J gene is TRBJ2-3, the V gene TRBV2, with 9 bases matching TRBD2. The germline CDR1 and CDR2 sequences are SNHLY and FYNNEI. CDR3 length: 17 residues. V lost 2 bases, J lost 2 bases, and 8 bases stayed unmatched. In DNA form, the CDR3 reads TGTGCCAGCAGTGAAAGGGGGCAGCGGGGGGCCACAGATACGCAGTATTTT. It translates to CASSERGQRGATDTQYF.

V gene TRBV5-1 combines with J gene TRBJ2-7; 8 bases line up with TRBD1. Germline CDR1 is SGHRS and CDR2 is YFSETQ. V was clipped by 4 bases and J by 3 bases; unmatched bases: 6. The CDR3 length is 14 residues. CDR3 bases: TGCGCCAGCAGCCCGGGACAGGAAAACTACGAGCAGTACTTC. Residues: CASSPGQENYEQYF.

This clone was detected a few times. In DNA form, the CDR3 reads TGTGCCAGTAGTATAGATATGAGCAGGGGACTCTATGGCTACACCTTC. Translated, it gives CASSIDMSRGLYGYTF. V and J are TRBV19 and TRBJ1-2; perhaps TRBD1 as D (6 bases). The V end was cut by 0 bases, the J end by 4 bases, with 15 bases between. The CDR3 runs 16 residues. Germline V gene data show CDR1 as LNHDA and CDR2 as SQIVND (reference sequence). The full variable domain, in which reference TRBV19 and TRBJ1-2 provide the parts outside the CDR3, is DGGITQSPKYLFRKEGQNVTLSCEQNLNHDAMYWYRQDPGQGLRLIYYSQIVNDFQKGDIAEGYSVSREKKESFPLTVTSAQKNPTAFYLCASSIDMSRGLYGYTFGSGTRLTVV.

The chain uses TRBV5-8 and TRBJ1-1, with no clear D. The CDR3 is 14 residues long. The V end was cut by 3 bases, the J end by 1 base, with 10 bases between. Germline V gene lookup returns CDR1 SGHTS and CDR2 YDEGEE. CDR3 region: CASSYREKNTEAFF. In DNA form, the CDR3 reads TGTGCCAGCAGCTACAGAGAAAAGAACACTGAAGCTTTCTTT. Full variable domain (outside the CDR3, taken from reference TRBV5-8 and TRBJ1-1): EAGVTQSPTHLIKTRGQQATLRCSPISGHTSVYWYQQALGLGLQFLLWYDEGEERNRGNFPPRFSGRQFPNYSSELNVNALELEDSALYLCASSYREKNTEAFFGQGTRLTVV.

The rearrangement links TRBV14 to TRBJ1-1, with 8 bases aligning to TRBD1. The CDR3 is 15 amino acids. From germline, CDR1 is SGHDN and CDR2 FVKESK. Trimming cost V 4 bases and J 5 bases; bases outside gene matches: 9. The CDR3 nucleotides read TGTGCCAGCAGCCCAATCGGGCAGGGGGCGACTGAAGCTTTCTTT. Translated: CASSPIGQGATEAFF. Full variable domain (outside the CDR3, taken from reference TRBV14 and TRBJ1-1): EAGVTQFPSHSVIEKGQTVTLRCDPISGHDNLYWYRRVMGKEIKFLLHFVKESKQDESGMPNNRFLAERTGGTYSTLKVQPAELEDSGVYFCASSPIGQGATEAFFGQGTRLTVV.